Each of the 32 T cell receptor beta chains below was sequenced from the same sample in a study of blood T cell repertoires in COVID-19. Libraries were prepared by immunoSEQ multiplex PCR; TCRdb keeps only in-frame clonotypes and omits some of them. The table has around 92,000 clones, around two thirds seen once. Specimen: peripheral blood. Every receptor here comes from a man in his sixties or seventies with COVID-19, enrolled during active disease.

This clone was seen more than once but under ten times. This chain links TRBV2 with TRBJ1-1; TRBD1 matches 7 bases. The CDR3 covers 14 residues. Germline V lookup: CDR1 SNHLY, CDR2 FYNNEI. The J segment lost 6 bases and the V segment lost 4 bases, leaving 8 bases of the junction unmatched. The DNA of the CDR3 is TGTGCCAGCAGTGTCTCCAGGGGGGAACCTGAAGCTTTCTTT. Translated: CASSVSRGEPEAFF.

This clone showed up just once. The chain couples TRBV20-1 to TRBJ2-1; D might be TRBD2 (6 bases). CDR3 length: 13 residues. Germline values: CDR1 DFQATT, CDR2 SNEGSKA (reference sequence). The V gene lost 3 bases and the J gene lost 10 bases, with 16 bases spanning the gap. The CDR3 protein is CSASSGSGREQFF. The CDR3 region has the DNA TGCAGTGCTAGTTCGGGTTCGGGGAGGGAGCAGTTCTTC.

The chain uses TRBV6-1 and TRBJ2-5, with 7 nucleotides matching TRBD2. V trimming: 2 bases; J trimming: 5 bases; junction bases outside the gene matches: 2. The CDR3 is 13 amino acids. CDR1 and CDR2 from the germline V gene are MNHNS and SASEGT. CDR3 protein: CASSEQGGETQYF. The CDR3 region has the DNA TGTGCCAGCAGTGAACAGGGAGGGGAGACCCAGTACTTC.

The rearrangement links TRBV6-5 to TRBJ2-7, with 7 bases aligning to TRBD2. Germline loops: CDR1 MNHEY, CDR2 SVGAGI. V shed 7 bases and J 0 bases; nucleotides not matched to a gene: 9. CDR3 length equals 15 residues. CDR3 DNA sequence: TGTGCCAGCAACCCCCTTGCGGGGGACTCCTACGAGCAGTACTTC. This gives the protein CASNPLAGDSYEQYF.

The CDR3: CASSFTSVETQYF. For the CDR3, the DNA is TGTGCCAGCAGCTTTACTAGTGTGGAGACCCAGTACTTC. The chain employs TRBV28 and TRBJ2-5; maybe TRBD2 (5 bases). In germline, CDR1 is MDHEN, CDR2 SYDVKM. V lost 6 bases and J 5 bases, leaving 13 bases between the germline ends. The CDR3 loop spans 13 amino acids.

The chain is built from TRBV5-1 and TRBJ2-3; the match to TRBD1 covers 8 bases. Germline values: CDR1 SGHRS, CDR2 YFSETQ. Trimming at V came to 3 bases and at J to 4 bases, leaving 7 bases not matched to a gene. CDR3 length: 15 amino acids. CDR3 in DNA: TGCGCCAGCAGCTCTGCAGGGGGCATCCCAGATACGCAGTATTTT. Amino acids: CASSSAGGIPDTQYF.

Only one count was recorded for this clone. J is TRBJ2-7 and V is TRBV27; 9 nucleotides line up with TRBD1. The CDR3 spans 14 residues. Per the germline V gene, CDR1 is MNHEY and CDR2 is SMNVEV (reference sequence). Unmatched junction bases numbered 6, after V lost 5 bases and J lost 4 bases. The CDR3 spells CASSTGTGWYEQYF. The CDR3 nucleotides are TGTGCCAGCAGTACCGGGACAGGGTGGTACGAGCAGTACTTC.

This clone appeared a single time. V is TRBV11-2 and J is TRBJ1-1; D may be TRBD1 (6 bases). From germline, CDR1 is SGHAT and CDR2 FQNNGV. The CDR3 runs to 15 residues. The germline V and J ends were trimmed by 7 bases and 2 bases, with 17 bases remaining between them. CDR3: CASTKWGGGNTEAFF. CDR3 nucleotide sequence: TGTGCCAGCACTAAATGGGGAGGGGGAAACACTGAAGCTTTCTTT.

This sequence joins TRBV24-1 and TRBJ2-7, with TRBD1 matching 8 bases. V dropped 2 bases and J dropped 7; count of bases not matched to a gene: 9. CDR3 size: 15 residues. Germline-derived CDR1 and CDR2 are KGHDR and SFDVKD. Here the CDR3 reads CATSDSRQGASEQYF. The CDR3 DNA reads as TGTGCCACCAGTGATTCTCGGCAGGGGGCGAGTGAGCAGTACTTC.

The chain couples TRBV5-1 to TRBJ1-2, with D possibly matching TRBD1 (6 bases). The CDR3 is made up of 15 amino acids. Trimming took off 3 bases at V and 3 bases at J, with 15 bases between the two ends. From germline, CDR1 is SGHRS and CDR2 YFSETQ. The CDR3 DNA reads TGCGCCAGCAGCTATGGTCAGAACAGGGACTATGGCTACACCTTC. Translating gives CASSYGQNRDYGYTF.

J is TRBJ2-3 and V is TRBV27; 11 nucleotides line up with TRBD2. Losses at the gene ends were 7 bases for V and 8 bases for J; bases not matched to a gene: 17. Germline V lookup: CDR1 MNHEY, CDR2 SMNVEV (reference sequence). This CDR3 is 17 amino acids long. CDR3 loop: CASTTLLSGRARGTQYF. The CDR3 DNA reads as TGTGCCAGCACGACTTTGCTTAGCGGGAGGGCCAGGGGTACGCAGTATTTT.

The chain links TRBV5-6 to TRBJ2-1, with D perhaps TRBD1 (6 bases). Trimming shortened V by 2 bases and J by 7 bases, and 22 bases separated the two germline ends. This CDR3 is built from 17 residues. Germline CDR1 SGHDT, CDR2 YYEEEE. The CDR3 DNA follows: TGTGCCAGCAGCTTCGGAGGAACAGGGCCTCCCTTGAATGAGCAGTTCTTC. It specifies CASSFGGTGPPLNEQFF.

The chain joins TRBV5-6 to TRBJ2-7, with TRBD2 identical over 14 bases. Germline trimming cut 3 bases from V and 6 bases from J; bases unmatched to any gene: 11. Per the germline V gene, CDR1 is SGHDT and CDR2 is YYEEEE. This CDR3 spans 17 amino acids. The CDR3 DNA follows: TGTGCCAGCAGCTCGTGGGGACTAGCGGGAGTGGGTACCGAGCAGTACTTC. Protein sequence: CASSSWGLAGVGTEQYF. The full variable domain, rest sourced from reference TRBV5-6 and TRBJ2-7, is DAGVTQSPTHLIKTRGQQVTLRCSPKSGHDTVSWYQQALGQGPQFIFQYYEEEERQRGNFPDRFSGHQFPNYSSELNVNALLLGDSALYLCASSSWGLAGVGTEQYFGPGTRLTVT.

In its sample, this clone was seen many times. The chain employs TRBV2 and TRBJ1-4; 11 bases match TRBD1. This CDR3 contains 16 residues. The germline CDR1 and CDR2 sequences are SNHLY and FYNNEI. Trimming cost V 4 bases and J 2 bases; bases outside gene matches: 3. The CDR3 nucleotides are TGTGCCAGCAGTGGGGACAGGGGGTCGACTAATGAAAAACTGTTTTTT. It encodes CASSGDRGSTNEKLFF.

The chain combines TRBV6-6 with TRBJ1-2, with 11 bases aligning to TRBD1. This CDR3 spans 15 amino acids. V lost 8 bases and J lost 4; bases outside the gene matches: 9. Germline V gives CDR1 MNHNY, CDR2 SVGAGI (reference sequence). The CDR3 region is CASRDRGDPLYGYTF. CDR3 coding DNA: TGTGCCAGCCGGGACAGGGGGGACCCCCTCTATGGCTACACCTTC.

The chain links TRBV7-3 to TRBJ2-1, with TRBD1 as a possible D gene (6 bases). The CDR3 length is 15 residues. The V gene's germline CDR1 is SGHTA and CDR2 FQGTGA. Trimming took off 4 bases at V and 2 bases at J, with 12 bases between the two ends. The CDR3 DNA follows: TGTGCCAGCAGCTCAGGGGCTAGCACCTACAATGAGCAGTTCTTC. Its translation: CASSSGASTYNEQFF.

The chain is built from TRBV10-3 and TRBJ2-1; 7 nucleotides align to TRBD2. Per the germline V gene, CDR1 is ENHRY and CDR2 is SYGVKD. V dropped 2 bases and J dropped 2; count of bases not matched to a gene: 3. The CDR3 runs to 15 residues. The CDR3 loop is CAISELSGAYNEQFF. The CDR3 nucleotides are TGTGCCATCAGTGAGCTGAGCGGGGCCTACAATGAGCAGTTCTTC.

The rearrangement uses TRBV28 and TRBJ2-1; 9 nucleotides agree with TRBD1. CDR3 length: 17 residues. Germline assignment: CDR1 MDHEN and CDR2 SYDVKM. V dropped 2 bases and J dropped 7; count of bases not matched to a gene: 12. Here the CDR3 DNA reads TGTGCCAGCAGTTTAGGCCCCGGGACAGGGATAAGGAATGAGCAGTTCTTC. Its protein product is CASSLGPGTGIRNEQFF.

The rearrangement joins TRBV6-2 or TRBV6-3 to TRBJ1-5; no clear D. The CDR3 is made up of 13 amino acids. V lost 1 base, J lost 7 bases, and 8 bases lay in between. Germline loops: CDR1 MNHEY, CDR2 SVGEGT. In nucleotides, the CDR3 is TGTGCCAGCAGTTACTTTCAGTGGCAGCCCCAGCATTTT. Translated, it gives CASSYFQWQPQHF.

There are a few counts of this clone. V and J are TRBV18 and TRBJ1-2; possibly TRBD1 for D (5 bases). The V gene's germline CDR1 is KGHSH and CDR2 LQKENI. The CDR3 runs 11 residues. Trimming took off 3 bases at V and 11 bases at J, with 10 bases between the two ends. CDR3 bases: TGTGCCAGCTCACCCGGGACTCTGTACACCTTC. It translates to CASSPGTLYTF.

The V gene is TRBV11-2, the J gene TRBJ2-1, with 9 bases lining up with TRBD2. The germline CDR1 and CDR2 sequences are SGHAT and FQNNGV. The CDR3 extends over 15 amino acids. With V trimmed by 5 bases and J by 9 bases, 11 bases remained unmatched. Here the CDR3 reads CASSPLSSGIGEQFF. CDR3 nucleotide sequence: TGTGCCAGCAGCCCCTTGTCTAGCGGGATTGGTGAGCAGTTCTTC.

CDR3 amino acids: CASSTNPLATEAFF. For the CDR3, the DNA is TGTGCCAGCAGTACGAACCCGTTGGCCACTGAAGCTTTCTTT. The gene calls are TRBV27 and TRBJ1-1; no reliable D call. Deletions cut 5 bases from V and 4 bases from J, with 14 bases between. The CDR3 contains 14 residues. Germline-derived CDR1 and CDR2 are MNHEY and SMNVEV (reference sequence).

V gene TRBV19 combines with J gene TRBJ2-2; 7 nucleotides align to TRBD2. CDR3 length: 15 amino acids. The ends lost 1 base at V and 7 bases at J; junction bases unmatched: 6. Germline V gene data show CDR1 as LNHDA and CDR2 as SQIVND (reference sequence). For the CDR3, the DNA is TGTGCCAGTAGTATAGGTGCGGGAGTAGGCGGGGAGCTGTTTTTT. Amino acids: CASSIGAGVGGELFF.

The chain combines TRBV5-4 with TRBJ2-7; 7 bases agree with TRBD2. Germline V lookup: CDR1 SGHNT, CDR2 YYREEE (reference sequence). There are 16 residues in the CDR3. V lost 0 bases and J lost 1; bases outside the gene matches: 7. The chain's CDR3 is CASSLDGWRESYEQYF. The CDR3 nucleotides are TGTGCCAGCAGCTTGGATGGGTGGCGGGAGTCCTACGAGCAGTACTTC. The complete variable domain, with remaining parts taken from reference TRBV5-4 and TRBJ2-7, reads ETGVTQSPTHLIKTRGQQVTLRCSSQSGHNTVSWYQQALGQGPQFIFQYYREEENGRGNFPPRFSGLQFPNYSSELNVNALELDDSALYLCASSLDGWRESYEQYFGPGTRLTVT.

The chain carries TRBV6-5 and TRBJ2-7; TRBD2 aligns across 9 bases. Germline values: CDR1 MNHEY, CDR2 SVGAGI. Germline trimming cut 6 bases from V and 3 bases from J; bases unmatched to any gene: 6. The CDR3 is 14 residues long. CDR3 loop: CASSGTAGGYEQYF. CDR3 sequence (DNA): TGTGCCAGCAGCGGAACAGCGGGGGGCTACGAGCAGTACTTC.

The chain recombines TRBV4-2 with TRBJ2-5, with 10 bases matching TRBD2. Germline values: CDR1 LGHNA, CDR2 YNFKEQ. The trim removed 0 bases at V and 3 bases at J, leaving 4 bases unmatched. This CDR3 comprises 16 residues. CDR3 DNA: TGTGCCAGCAGCCAAGATGGTACTAGCGGGGAAGAGACCCAGTACTTC. It yields the protein CASSQDGTSGEETQYF.

The rearrangement uses TRBV29-1 and TRBJ2-1; 15 positions agree with TRBD2. V shed 7 bases and J 8 bases; nucleotides not matched to a gene: 6. The CDR3 is 14 amino acids. Germline assignment: CDR1 SQVTM and CDR2 ANQGSEA. The CDR3 nucleotides read TGCAGCGCCGGACTAGCGGGAGGGGGCCATGAGCAGTTCTTC. Its protein product is CSAGLAGGGHEQFF.

This clone was observed a single time. V and J are TRBV29-1 and TRBJ1-1; D unclear. The V gene lost 4 bases and the J gene lost 10 bases, with 10 bases spanning the gap. Germline V lookup: CDR1 SQVTM, CDR2 ANQGSEA. The CDR3 has 10 amino acids. The CDR3 here is CSVGDEGAFF. For the CDR3, the DNA is TGCAGCGTTGGAGATGAGGGAGCTTTCTTT.

This clone was detected a few times. Here the CDR3 DNA reads TGTGCCAGCAGCTTAGATGCCGGGACAGGGAACACCGGGGAGCTGTTTTTT. Translating gives CASSLDAGTGNTGELFF. The genes are TRBV7-3 and TRBJ2-2; 8 nucleotides agree with TRBD1. The J segment lost 1 base and the V segment lost 2 bases, leaving 6 bases of the junction unmatched. CDR1 and CDR2 (germline): SGHTA, FQGTGA. The CDR3 consists of 17 residues.

This chain connects TRBV28 to TRBJ1-4, with a tentative D call TRBD1 (5 bases). With 7 bases removed from V and 8 bases from J, the gap between germline ends came to 14 bases. Germline V gives CDR1 MDHEN, CDR2 SYDVKM. There are 13 residues in the CDR3. The CDR3 reads CASNWAGQEKLFF. CDR3 nucleotide sequence: TGTGCCAGCAACTGGGCAGGGCAAGAAAAACTGTTTTTT.

The gene calls are TRBV4-3 and TRBJ1-2; 11 positions match TRBD1. This CDR3 region has 15 residues. Trimming cost V 4 bases and J 2 bases; bases outside gene matches: 3. The germline V gene encodes CDR1 LGHNA and CDR2 YSLEER. The CDR3 is CASSPRDRGNYGYTF. DNA of the CDR3: TGCGCCAGCAGCCCGCGGGACAGGGGGAACTATGGCTACACCTTC.

The rearrangement links TRBV30 to TRBJ2-3; D not certain. Germline values: CDR1 GTSNPN, CDR2 SVGIG (reference sequence). This CDR3 spans 15 amino acids. Trimming left V 0 bases short and J 0 bases short, with 10 bases between. CDR3 coding DNA: TGTGCCTGGAGTGTACAGTCCTCTAGCACAGATACGCAGTATTTT. Its protein product is CAWSVQSSSTDTQYF. The whole variable domain, filled in from reference TRBV30 and TRBJ2-3, reads SQTIHQWPATLVQPVGSPLSLECTVEGTSNPNLYWYRQAAGRGLQLLFYSVGIGQISSEVPQNLSASRPQDRQFILSSKKLLLSDSGFYLCAWSVQSSSTDTQYFGPGTRLTVL.